There are many counts of the clone carrying this T cell receptor (beta chain). This sample is drawn from a study of human T cells and chemical hapten exposure. CDR3 length: 15 amino acids. Germline loops: CDR1 DFQATT, CDR2 SNEGSKA (reference sequence). The V and J ends lost 1 base and 1 base, in that order; junction bases with no gene match: 4. TCRdb independently ran MiXCR on the RACE reads; one entry per CDR3 protein. The data show tens of thousands of distinct CDR3 sequences, 9% to 15% seen once. Documented time point: pre-sensitization, week 0. Treatment in this sample: therapeutic diphenylcyclopropenone sensitization with weekly scalp DPC. The authors' total RNA extraction used unfractionated whole blood.

The sample in question was whole blood, obtained in connection with sensitization to the hapten diphenylcyclopropenone (DPC). The receptor was derived from a woman between 40 and 55 years old with alopecia areata. Some clones in this sample may be carry-over from other donors' samples. This chain links TRBV20-1 with TRBJ2-3; 8 bases are a match to TRBD2. CDR3 DNA sequence: TGCAGTGCTAGAGTAGGTAGCGGGGGCACAGATACGCAGTATTTT. It translates to CSARVGSGGTDTQYF.